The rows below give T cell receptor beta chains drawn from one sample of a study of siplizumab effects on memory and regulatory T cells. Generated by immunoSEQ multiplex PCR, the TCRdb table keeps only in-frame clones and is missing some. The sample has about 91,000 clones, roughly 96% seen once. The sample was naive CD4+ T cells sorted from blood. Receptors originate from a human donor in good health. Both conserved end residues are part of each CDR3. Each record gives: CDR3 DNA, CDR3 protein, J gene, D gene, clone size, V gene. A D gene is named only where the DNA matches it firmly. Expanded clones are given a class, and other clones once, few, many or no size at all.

DNA: TGTGCCAGCAGTGTTTGGGCAGGGGGTGTCGGAGGCTACACCTTC
CDR3: CASSVWAGGVGGYTF
J: TRBJ1-2
D: TRBD1
size: -
V: TRBV25-1

DNA: TGTGCCAGCAGTTTGCGACGGCTCACTGAAGCTTTCTTT
CDR3: CASSLRRLTEAFF
J: TRBJ1-1
D: -
size: -
V: TRBV28

DNA: TGTGCCAGCAGTGATTTCGGCACAGATACGCAGTATTTT
CDR3: CASSDFGTDTQYF
J: TRBJ2-3
D: -
size: -
V: TRBV2

DNA: TGTGCCAGCAGTGGTACGGACAGGGGGAGAGATACGCAGTATTTT
CDR3: CASSGTDRGRDTQYF
J: TRBJ2-3
D: TRBD1
size: -
V: TRBV6-1

DNA: TGTGCCAGCAGCTGGGGACAGGGTGGCACCGGGGAGCTGTTTTTT
CDR3: CASSWGQGGTGELFF
J: TRBJ2-2
D: TRBD1
size: -
V: TRBV7-3

DNA: TGTGCCAGCTCACCACGGTTGGGCGGGGGAGGCGAGGGGACTGAAGCTTTCTTT
CDR3: CASSPRLGGGGEGTEAFF
J: TRBJ1-1
D: -
size: -
V: TRBV18

DNA: TGTGCCAGCAGTTCAACCTGGGGAGCTTTCTTT
CDR3: CASSSTWGAFF
J: TRBJ1-1
D: -
size: -
V: TRBV6-5

DNA: TGTGCCAGTAGTATAGGGGACAAGCGAGACTATGGCTACACCTTC
CDR3: CASSIGDKRDYGYTF
J: TRBJ1-2
D: -
size: -
V: TRBV19

DNA: TGCGCCAGCACTAAAGAGGGCTCCTATAATTCACCCCTCCACTTT
CDR3: CASTKEGSYNSPLHF
J: TRBJ1-6
D: -
size: -
V: TRBV4-1

DNA: TGTGCCAGCTCACCCCAAGAGACCCAGTACTTC
CDR3: CASSPQETQYF
J: TRBJ2-5
D: -
size: few
V: TRBV18

DNA: TGTGCCAGTAGTACCCTAGGGGAAGACGGCACAGATACGCAGTATTTT
CDR3: CASSTLGEDGTDTQYF
J: TRBJ2-3
D: -
size: -
V: TRBV19

DNA: TGTGCCAGCAGTTTAACAGGGGGCTTTGCGGAATCCTACAATGAGCAGTTCTTC
CDR3: CASSLTGGFAESYNEQFF
J: TRBJ2-1
D: TRBD1
size: -
V: TRBV27

DNA: TGTGCCAGCAGTCGGACAGGGTCCGGTAACTATGGCTACACCTTC
CDR3: CASSRTGSGNYGYTF
J: TRBJ1-2
D: TRBD1
size: -
V: TRBV6-5

DNA: TGTGCCAGCAGCAAACCTGGGGGACTAGCGGGAGACCCGGTGTACTTC
CDR3: CASSKPGGLAGDPVYF
J: TRBJ2-5
D: TRBD2
size: -
V: TRBV7-2

DNA: TGTGCCAGCAGTGACTCGGGGACTAGCGGGGGGATTCTGGAGACCCAGTACTTC
CDR3: CASSDSGTSGGILETQYF
J: TRBJ2-5
D: TRBD2
size: -
V: TRBV6-4

DNA: TGTGCCAGCTCACCGGGACAGACAAACACCATATATTTT
CDR3: CASSPGQTNTIYF
J: TRBJ1-3
D: TRBD1
size: -
V: TRBV18

DNA: TGTGCCAGTAGTATGGAATTTAATGAGCAGTTCTTC
CDR3: CASSMEFNEQFF
J: TRBJ2-1
D: -
size: -
V: TRBV19

DNA: TGTGCCAGCAGTTTATCGACCGTCTACGAGCAGTACTTC
CDR3: CASSLSTVYEQYF
J: TRBJ2-7
D: -
size: once
V: TRBV27

DNA: TGTGCCAGCAGCTTACGCTCGGGGGCTGAAGCTTTCTTT
CDR3: CASSLRSGAEAFF
J: TRBJ1-1
D: -
size: -
V: TRBV7-3

DNA: TGTGCCAGCACCTTACGGGGGGGCCGGGATACGCAGTATTTT
CDR3: CASTLRGGRDTQYF
J: TRBJ2-3
D: TRBD2
size: -
V: TRBV7-9

DNA: TGTGCCAGCAGCTTACGGTCAGACTATAATTCACCCCTCCACTTT
CDR3: CASSLRSDYNSPLHF
J: TRBJ1-6
D: -
size: -
V: TRBV11-2

DNA: TGTGCCAGCAGCAAGGAGGAGGGGCCTTTTCGGGAGACCCAGTACTTC
CDR3: CASSKEEGPFRETQYF
J: TRBJ2-5
D: -
size: -
V: TRBV2

DNA: TGTGCTAGTGGCCTTACAGGGACTTATGGCTACACCTTC
CDR3: CASGLTGTYGYTF
J: TRBJ1-2
D: -
size: -
V: TRBV12-5

DNA: TGTGCCTTGGGGCAGAATAGCAATGAGCAGTTCTTC
CDR3: CALGQNSNEQFF
J: TRBJ2-1
D: -
size: -
V: TRBV7-9

DNA: TGTGCTAGTGGTTTGCCGGAGTTATATAATGAGCAGTTCTTC
CDR3: CASGLPELYNEQFF
J: TRBJ2-1
D: -
size: -
V: TRBV12-5

DNA: TGTGCCAGCAGCGGAGGACAGGGGGCCAGTTGGGACTATGGCTACACCTTC
CDR3: CASSGGQGASWDYGYTF
J: TRBJ1-2
D: TRBD1
size: -
V: TRBV4-2

DNA: TGTGCCAGCAGCTTATCGAGGAACACTGAAGCTTTCTTT
CDR3: CASSLSRNTEAFF
J: TRBJ1-1
D: -
size: -
V: TRBV7-3

DNA: TGTGCCAGTAGTATAGGCGGGACAGTTCAAGAGACCCAGTACTTC
CDR3: CASSIGGTVQETQYF
J: TRBJ2-5
D: -
size: -
V: TRBV19